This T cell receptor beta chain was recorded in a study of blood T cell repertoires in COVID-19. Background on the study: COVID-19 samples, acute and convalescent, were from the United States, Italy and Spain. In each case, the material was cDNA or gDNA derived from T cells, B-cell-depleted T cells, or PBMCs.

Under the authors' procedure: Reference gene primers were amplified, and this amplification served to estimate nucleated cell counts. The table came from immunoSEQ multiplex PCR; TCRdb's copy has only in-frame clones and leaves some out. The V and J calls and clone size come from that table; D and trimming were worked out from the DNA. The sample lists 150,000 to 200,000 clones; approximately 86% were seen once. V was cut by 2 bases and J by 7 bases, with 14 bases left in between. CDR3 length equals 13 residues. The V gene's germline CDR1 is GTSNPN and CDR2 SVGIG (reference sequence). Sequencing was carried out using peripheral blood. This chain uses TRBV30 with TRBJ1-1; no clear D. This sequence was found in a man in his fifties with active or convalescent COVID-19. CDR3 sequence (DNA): TGTGCCTGGAGTAGGCAGCGACTTTATGAAGCTTTCTTT. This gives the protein CAWSRQRLYEAFF.